A single sample is the source of the 23 T cell receptor beta chains below, sequenced in a study of blood T cell repertoires in COVID-19. The method was immunoSEQ multiplex PCR; TCRdb's version includes in-frame clones alone and lacks a portion of them. The table lists under 130,000 clones, over 75% of them singletons. The sample was peripheral blood. All receptors derive from a man over 45 with acute or convalescent COVID-19.

This clone was recorded only once. This chain connects TRBV6-5 to TRBJ1-4; D unclear. Per germline, CDR1 MNHEY and CDR2 SVGAGI. Trimming shortened V by 2 bases and J by 3 bases, and 10 bases separated the two germline ends. The CDR3 extends over 15 amino acids. The CDR3 DNA is TGTGCCAGCAGTTACGGGGAAGCGGCTAATGAAAAACTGTTTTTT. It translates to CASSYGEAANEKLFF.

As DNA, the CDR3 is TGTGCCAGCAGTTACTCGTTCCGGGATGTATTCCACGAGCAGTACTTC. Translating it yields CASSYSFRDVFHEQYF. V and J are TRBV6-5 and TRBJ2-7, with D maybe TRBD2 (5 bases). Germline V gene lookup returns CDR1 MNHEY and CDR2 SVGAGI. The V end lost 0 bases, the J end lost 5 bases, and 17 bases lay between the germline ends. This CDR3 contains 16 residues.

The chain employs TRBV5-1 and TRBJ1-2; D ambiguous. The germline V gene encodes CDR1 SGHRS and CDR2 YFSETQ. The length of the CDR3 is 13 residues. The V gene lost 0 bases and the J gene lost 3 bases, with 6 bases spanning the gap. The CDR3 nucleotides are TGCGCCAGCAGCTTGGATGAGGACTATGGCTACACCTTC. Amino acids: CASSLDEDYGYTF.

V is TRBV7-6 and J is TRBJ1-3; D remains ambiguous. The length of the CDR3 is 14 residues. Germline values: CDR1 SGHVS, CDR2 FNYEAQ. V was pared by 4 bases and J by 7 bases, with 14 bases between. CDR3 protein: CASSYHGPGNTIYF. CDR3 nucleotides: TGTGCCAGCAGCTACCATGGCCCGGGGAACACCATATATTTT.

CDR3 DNA: TGTGCCACCAGTGATTCCACAGGGAACTACGAGCAGTACTTC. Protein product: CATSDSTGNYEQYF. This sequence joins TRBV24-1 and TRBJ2-7; a weak D match, TRBD1 (6 bases). The CDR3 length is 14 residues. The germline gives CDR1 KGHDR, CDR2 SFDVKD. V gave up 2 bases and J gave up 3 bases, with 10 bases separating them.

This clone was seen just once. The CDR3 bases are TGTGCCAGCAGTTTATGGGGAGATCAGCCCCAGCATTTT. Residues: CASSLWGDQPQHF. The gene calls are TRBV12-3 or TRBV12-4 and TRBJ1-5; D is undetermined. The V gene lost 2 bases and the J gene lost 5 bases, with 7 bases spanning the gap. The CDR3 consists of 13 residues.

The V gene is TRBV6-1, the J gene TRBJ2-3, with a possible D match to TRBD2 (7 bases). The V gene's germline CDR1 is MNHNS and CDR2 SASEGT. CDR3 length: 15 residues. V was shortened by 2 bases and J by 6 bases, with 15 bases between the two germline ends. The CDR3: CASSELGGAFDTQYF. The DNA of the CDR3 is TGTGCCAGCAGTGAATTGGGGGGGGCCTTTGATACGCAGTATTTT.

The chain uses TRBV5-6 and TRBJ2-3; 14 positions match TRBD2. Germline values: CDR1 SGHDT, CDR2 YYEEEE. The V and J ends lost 4 bases and 3 bases, in that order; junction bases with no gene match: 7. The CDR3 totals 17 residues. The CDR3 nucleotides read TGTGCCAGCAGCCGGTGGACTAGCGGGGGGTCGACAGATACGCAGTATTTT. This encodes CASSRWTSGGSTDTQYF.

This clone was seen only a few times. The rearrangement uses TRBV3-1 (or the pseudogene TRBV3-2) and TRBJ1-4; D remains unclear. The germline V and J ends were trimmed by 2 bases and 5 bases, with 12 bases remaining between them. Germline V gene lookup returns CDR1 LGHDT and CDR2 YNNKEL (reference sequence). The CDR3 extends over 15 amino acids. For the CDR3, the DNA is TGTGCCAGCAGCCAACAAGCGCACATAAATGAAAAACTGTTTTTT. Amino acid sequence: CASSQQAHINEKLFF.

The J gene is TRBJ2-3, the V gene TRBV11-2; 10 bases agree with TRBD2. Germline trimming cut 1 base from V and 0 bases from J; bases unmatched to any gene: 10. This CDR3 comprises 19 residues. CDR1 is SGHAT and CDR2 is FQNNGV in the germline V gene. CDR3 bases: TGTGCCAGCAGCTTAGGAGCTTTAGCGGGGGGAATGAGCACAGATACGCAGTATTTT. Amino acids: CASSLGALAGGMSTDTQYF.

The table lists this clone with a count of one. V and J are TRBV18 and TRBJ2-7; TRBD1 matches at 9 bases. Looked up from germline, CDR1 is KGHSH and CDR2 is LQKENI. V gave up 3 bases and J gave up 12 bases; unmatched junction bases: 9. The CDR3 contains 13 residues. The CDR3 is CASSPVRDRVPYF. CDR3 bases: TGTGCCAGCTCACCGGTCCGGGACAGGGTGCCGTACTTC.

The chain recombines TRBV5-1 with TRBJ1-1; TRBD1 agrees at 11 bases. The J segment lost 1 base and the V segment lost 1 base, leaving 3 bases of the junction unmatched. Germline V gene lookup returns CDR1 SGHRS and CDR2 YFSETQ. The CDR3 covers 16 residues. The CDR3 DNA is TGCGCCAGCAGCTTGACTGGGACAGGGGGGAACACTGAAGCTTTCTTT. Its protein is CASSLTGTGGNTEAFF.

The gene calls are TRBV7-6 and TRBJ1-6, with D unresolved. Trimming stripped 1 base from V and 4 bases from J, with 8 bases between. CDR3 length: 15 amino acids. Looked up from germline, CDR1 is SGHVS and CDR2 is FNYEAQ. This CDR3 reads CASSLVAQYNSPLHF. CDR3 nucleotide sequence: TGTGCCAGCAGCTTAGTTGCCCAGTATAATTCACCCCTCCACTTT.

The chain is built from TRBV7-8 and TRBJ2-2; weak D call: TRBD1 (6 bases). Per the germline V gene, CDR1 is SGHVS and CDR2 is FQNEAQ. The CDR3 length is 16 residues. Trimming stripped 4 bases from V and 5 bases from J, with 17 bases between. The CDR3 DNA sequence: TGTGCCAGCAGCTGGACAGTTAAGTTAGGTACCGGGGAGCTGTTTTTT. Its protein is CASSWTVKLGTGELFF. Full variable domain (rest looked up from reference TRBV7-8 and TRBJ2-2): GAGVSQSPRYKVAKRGQDVALRCDPISGHVSLFWYQQALGQGPEFLTYFQNEAQLDKSGLPSDRFFAERPEGSVSTLKIQRTQQEDSAVYLCASSWTVKLGTGELFFGEGSRLTVL.

The CDR3 loop reads CASSRDRGSANEKLFF. The CDR3 nucleotides read TGTGCCAGCAGCCGGGACAGGGGTTCGGCTAATGAAAAACTGTTTTTT. The chain joins TRBV5-8 to TRBJ1-4; 10 nucleotides align to TRBD1. CDR1 and CDR2 from the germline V gene are SGHTS and YDEGEE. V gave up 4 bases and J gave up 3 bases; unmatched junction bases: 6. This CDR3 has 16 residues. The entire variable domain, with the rest obtained from reference TRBV5-8 and TRBJ1-4, is as follows: EAGVTQSPTHLIKTRGQQATLRCSPISGHTSVYWYQQALGLGLQFLLWYDEGEERNRGNFPPRFSGRQFPNYSSELNVNALELEDSALYLCASSRDRGSANEKLFFGSGTQLSVL.

This chain links TRBV6-2 or TRBV6-3 with TRBJ1-1; 8 nucleotides match TRBD1. The germline gives CDR1 MNHEY, CDR2 SVGEGT. This CDR3 region has 15 residues. V gave up 2 bases and J gave up 0 bases; unmatched junction bases: 2. The CDR3 bases are TGTGCCAGCAGTTACGGGGACAGGCTGAACACTGAAGCTTTCTTT. Its protein is CASSYGDRLNTEAFF.

The DNA for the CDR3 is TGTGCCAGTAGTACAACTAGTTACACGCAGTATTTT. It encodes CASSTTSYTQYF. The chain couples TRBV19 to TRBJ2-3; a weak D match, TRBD2 (5 bases). The CDR3 is 12 residues long. Trimming took off 4 bases at V and 9 bases at J, with 11 bases between the two ends. Looked up from germline, CDR1 is LNHDA and CDR2 is SQIVND (reference sequence).

The chain combines TRBV19 with TRBJ2-7; 8 bases fit TRBD1. Germline CDR1 reads LNHDA; CDR2 reads SQIVND (reference sequence). V gave up 0 bases and J gave up 5 bases; unmatched junction bases: 6. This CDR3 has 15 residues. Here the CDR3 reads CASSIDPGGRNEQYF. The CDR3 DNA is TGTGCCAGTAGTATAGATCCAGGGGGCAGGAACGAGCAGTACTTC. The full variable domain, in which reference TRBV19 and TRBJ2-7 provide the parts outside the CDR3, is DGGITQSPKYLFRKEGQNVTLSCEQNLNHDAMYWYRQDPGQGLRLIYYSQIVNDFQKGDIAEGYSVSREKKESFPLTVTSAQKNPTAFYLCASSIDPGGRNEQYFGPGTRLTVT.

The chain uses TRBV9 and TRBJ2-5, with 11 bases matching TRBD2. V was clipped by 0 bases and J by 3 bases; unmatched bases: 4. Germline CDR1 SGDLS, CDR2 YYNGEE. CDR3 length: 16 amino acids. CDR3 coding DNA: TGTGCCAGCAGCGTAGGGGTAGCGGGGGGGAAAGAGACCCAGTACTTC. This encodes CASSVGVAGGKETQYF.

J is TRBJ2-7 and V is TRBV4-1; D uncertain. Germline values: CDR1 MGHRA, CDR2 YSYEKL. This CDR3 contains 15 residues. V shed 1 base and J shed 3 bases, with 13 bases lying between them. Here the CDR3 DNA reads TGCGCCAGCAGCCAAGTCTTTAACAGTCTCTACGAGCAGTACTTC. The encoded protein is CASSQVFNSLYEQYF.

The chain recombines TRBV6-2 or TRBV6-3 with TRBJ2-1; tentatively, D is TRBD2 (6 bases). Germline assignment: CDR1 MNHEY and CDR2 SVGEGT. V lost 2 bases, J lost 7 bases, and 6 bases lay in between. CDR3 length equals 12 residues. CDR3 in amino acids: CASSYGGNEQFF. CDR3 sequence (DNA): TGTGCCAGCAGTTACGGGGGGAATGAGCAGTTCTTC.

V and J are TRBV5-6 and TRBJ2-3; TRBD1 is a possible D gene (6 bases). Germline loops: CDR1 SGHDT, CDR2 YYEEEE. CDR3 length: 15 amino acids. With 4 bases removed from V and 0 bases from J, the gap between germline ends came to 12 bases. The CDR3 region has the DNA TGTGCCAGCAGCCGCCGGGACACCAGCACAGATACGCAGTATTTT. This codes for CASSRRDTSTDTQYF.

The chain couples TRBV24-1 to TRBJ1-2; TRBD1 aligns across 7 bases. The J segment lost 3 bases and the V segment lost 4 bases, leaving 4 bases of the junction unmatched. The length of the CDR3 is 14 residues. Germline CDR1 and CDR2: KGHDR and SFDVKD. The CDR3 nucleotides read TGTGCCACCAGTGACTCGGACAGGTACTATGGCTACACCTTC. Amino acid sequence: CATSDSDRYYGYTF.